The present T cell receptor beta chain was sequenced within a study of regulatory T cells in long-lasting Graves disease. Study as a whole: Graves' patients who were just diagnosed had used antithyroid drugs for under 3 months. Study-level points and caveats: Among samples with persistent disease, TRBV28, TRBJ1-2 and TRBJ2-5 were favored. With a small sample size, accuracy may have been reduced. Peripheral blood alone, not thyroid tissue, underwent study.

In germline, CDR1 is SGHTS, CDR2 YDEGEE. This CDR3 contains 15 residues. V trimming: 2 bases; J trimming: 6 bases; junction bases outside the gene matches: 8. As regards this clonotype: Its antigen remains unknown.

In building TCR beta libraries, iRepertoire HTBI primers were used together with Arm-PCR of CDR3 regions. From the multiplex PCR reads, TCRdb called clonotypes with MiXCR, one entry per CDR3 protein. Among under 250,000 distinct CDR3 sequences listed, around 20% were seen once. The sample's time point: newly diagnosed GD, antithyroid drugs for less than 3 months. PBMC-extracted RNA yielded the TCR library. The starting material was peripheral blood mononuclear cells (PBMCs), obtained at new diagnosis, from a patient treated with antithyroid drugs. The sequence came from a female donor with Graves disease. This chain connects TRBV5-8 to TRBJ1-2; 9 bases fit TRBD1. CDR3 bases: TGTGCCAGCAGCTTAAGTACAGGGGGCGGAAATGGCTACACCTTC. Its translation is CASSLSTGGGNGYTF.